Listed here are 32 T cell receptor beta chains from one sample, sequenced in a study of regulatory T cells in long-lasting Graves disease. Time point of the sample: persistent/refractory GD, antithyroid drugs over 5 years with positive TRAb. PBMCs were the source of the RNA used for TCR sequencing. According to the study, TCR beta libraries were built with iRepertoire HTBI primers and CDR3-region Arm-PCR. Each CDR3 protein is one row after TCRdb ran MiXCR on the multiplex PCR reads. The table includes hundreds of thousands of distinct CDR3 sequences, about 20% detected once. The sequencing here drew on peripheral blood mononuclear cells (PBMCs), taken when the disease was refractory, from a patient treated with antithyroid drugs. Receptor source: a female donor with Graves disease.

This clonotype showed up many times. The chain has TRBV20-1 and TRBJ2-5; 11 positions agree with TRBD2. CDR3 length equals 19 residues. V shed 1 base and J 0 bases; nucleotides not matched to a gene: 13. Looked up from germline, CDR1 is DFQATT and CDR2 is SNEGSKA (reference sequence). CDR3 nucleotide sequence: TGCAGTGCTAGAGTGGGAGCGGGACTAGCGGCGCGGTACCAAGAGACCCAGTACTTC. This codes for CSARVGAGLAARYQETQYF.

Ten or more counts support this clonotype. The V call is TRBV13, the J call TRBJ2-5, with D possibly matching TRBD1 (6 bases). Germline lookup yields CDR1 PRHDT and CDR2 FYEKMQ (reference sequence). The CDR3 runs to 14 residues. The ends were cut back, 0 bases at V and 7 bases at J, with 12 bases in the middle. Here the CDR3 reads CASSLGQGEVTQYF. The CDR3 DNA is TGTGCCAGCAGCTTAGGACAGGGAGAAGTGACCCAGTACTTC.

This clonotype showed up just a few times. The V gene is TRBV9, the J gene TRBJ1-2; perhaps TRBD1 as D (6 bases). Germline-derived CDR1 and CDR2 are SGDLS and YYNGEE. There are 13 residues in the CDR3. V was shortened by 4 bases and J by 8 bases, with 15 bases between the two germline ends. DNA of the CDR3: TGTGCCAGCAGCCCCGAATGGGGGGGCGGCTACACCTTC. Protein product: CASSPEWGGGYTF.

The chain joins TRBV10-3 to TRBJ2-5; D is perhaps TRBD1 (6 bases). Trimming took 4 bases from V and 5 from J, leaving 14 bases between them. Germline lookup yields CDR1 ENHRY and CDR2 SYGVKD. The CDR3 extends over 14 amino acids. This CDR3 reads CAISARQDGETQYF. CDR3 in DNA: TGTGCCATCAGTGCCCGACAGGACGGGGAGACCCAGTACTTC.

This clonotype was recorded many times. This chain uses TRBV11-2 with TRBJ1-2; no firm D call. V was trimmed by 5 bases and J by 4 bases, leaving 20 bases between them. From germline, CDR1 is SGHAT and CDR2 FQNNGV. The CDR3 is 16 amino acids. The CDR3 nucleotides read TGTGCCAGCAGCGCTATTCGGACGGTCGGAGGCTATGGCTACACCTTC. Protein: CASSAIRTVGGYGYTF.

CDR3 in DNA: TGTGCCAGCAGCCAAAACGGGGCAGGGAGGAATGAAAAACTGTTTTTT. Its protein is CASSQNGAGRNEKLFF. The V and J genes are TRBV3-1 and TRBJ1-4; perhaps TRBD1 as D (5 bases). Germline V lookup: CDR1 LGHDT, CDR2 YNNKEL (reference sequence). The V end was cut by 2 bases, the J end by 5 bases, with 15 bases between. This CDR3 is 16 amino acids long.

This clonotype was detected only a few times. The gene calls are TRBV12-3 or TRBV12-4 and TRBJ1-5, with a possible D match to TRBD1 (5 bases). Between the trimmed V and J ends, which lost 2 bases and 7 bases, there was a span of 9 bases. This CDR3 has 13 amino acids. The CDR3 coding sequence is TGTGCCAGCAGTTTAATTCAGGGCCAGCCCCAGCATTTT. Translating it yields CASSLIQGQPQHF.

The table lists this clonotype with many counts. The chain uses TRBV3-1 and TRBJ1-2; D gene uncertain. Germline V gene sequence: CDR1 LGHDT, CDR2 YNNKEL (reference sequence). The length of the CDR3 is 13 residues. Deletions cut 1 base from V and 5 bases from J, with 8 bases between. The CDR3 nucleotides read TGTGCCAGCAGCCAAGCTGGACGTTATGGCTACACCTTC. This translates into CASSQAGRYGYTF.

The gene calls are TRBV6-4 and TRBJ2-6; D call uncertain. V was cut by 2 bases and J by 2 bases, with 4 bases left in between. Germline lookup yields CDR1 MRHNA and CDR2 SNTAGT. The CDR3 covers 14 residues. The CDR3 protein is CASSDGTGANVLTF. The CDR3 DNA reads TGTGCCAGCAGTGACGGAACTGGGGCCAACGTCCTGACTTTC.

The gene calls are TRBV7-2 and TRBJ2-5; 12 bases align to TRBD1. Looked up from germline, CDR1 is SGHTA and CDR2 is FQGNSA. The CDR3 consists of 15 residues. Trimming took 5 bases from V and 7 from J; bases not matched to a gene: 8. The DNA of the CDR3 is TGTGCCAGCAGCGCCGGGACAGGGGGCGCGGGGACCCAGTACTTC. Its protein product is CASSAGTGGAGTQYF.

The chain carries TRBV4-1 and TRBJ2-7; D unclear. The V gene's germline CDR1 is MGHRA and CDR2 YSYEKL. The CDR3 has 14 amino acids. Trimming stripped 0 bases from V and 4 bases from J, with 10 bases between. This CDR3 is CASSQEGLDYEQYF. For the CDR3, the DNA is TGCGCCAGCAGCCAAGAAGGGCTAGATTACGAGCAGTACTTC.

This clonotype was counted a few times. This chain connects TRBV30 to TRBJ2-7; a possible D gene is TRBD1 (5 bases). The length of the CDR3 is 13 residues. V lost 1 base and J lost 6, with 13 bases in between. Germline V CDR1 and CDR2: GTSNPN, SVGIG (reference sequence). The DNA for the CDR3 is TGTGCCTGGAGTGAACAGGTTCGCCGCGAGCAGTACTTC. Translating gives CAWSEQVRREQYF.

For this clonotype: The junction shows a germline mismatch at one end, possibly a read error. The chain joins TRBV6-5 to TRBJ1-4; no definite D call. The CDR3 contains 15 residues. Germline loops: CDR1 MNHEY, CDR2 SVGAGI. CDR3 amino acids: CASSYREPANENLFF. For the CDR3, the DNA is TGTGCCAGCAGTTATAGGGAACCAGCTAATGAAAACCTGTTTTTT.

This clonotype appeared many times. The chain is built from TRBV2 and TRBJ1-1, with D possibly matching TRBD1 (5 bases). V lost 2 bases and J 3 bases, leaving 22 bases between the germline ends. CDR1 and CDR2 (germline): SNHLY, FYNNEI. The CDR3 has 18 amino acids. In nucleotides, the CDR3 is TGTGCCAGCAGTGAAACACGTGAGGAAATCAGGGTCTACACTGAAGCTTTCTTT. It encodes CASSETREEIRVYTEAFF.

This clonotype was observed many times. This rearrangement joins TRBV12-3 or TRBV12-4 to TRBJ1-6; D gene ambiguous. The CDR3 runs to 14 residues. V was clipped by 8 bases and J by 8 bases, with 16 bases between them. The CDR3 sequence: CASSTSGLYSPLHF. The CDR3 bases are TGTGCCAGCTCCACATCGGGCCTTTATTCACCCCTCCACTTT.

In this sample, this clonotype turned up a few times. The chain joins TRBV6-1 to TRBJ2-7; 10 bases map to TRBD2. The CDR3 sequence is 16 residues long. The trim removed 5 bases at V and 3 bases at J, leaving 10 bases unmatched. The germline CDR1 and CDR2 sequences are MNHNS and SASEGT. Here the CDR3 reads CASSPDGLAGVYEQYF. For the CDR3, the DNA is TGTGCCAGCAGTCCTGATGGGCTAGCGGGAGTCTACGAGCAGTACTTC.

This clonotype was recorded once. Its ends do not fully match the called genes, so a read error is possible. The J gene is TRBJ2-7, the V gene TRBV7-9, with D perhaps matching TRBD1 or TRBD2 (5 bases each). Germline V gene lookup returns CDR1 SEHNR and CDR2 FQNEAQ (reference sequence). The CDR3 loop spans 14 amino acids. The CDR3 bases are TGTGCCAGCCAGGACACTAGGAGCTCCTACGAGCGGTACTTC. It specifies CASQDTRSSYERYF.

CDR3 amino acids: CASSLVSSGEQFF. CDR3 bases: TGTGCCAGCAGCTTAGTTTCTAGCGGTGAGCAGTTCTTC. V usage is TRBV7-6 and J usage is TRBJ2-1; 7 nucleotides line up with TRBD2. From germline, CDR1 is SGHVS and CDR2 FNYEAQ. This CDR3 is 13 amino acids long. Trimming removed 1 base from V and 9 bases from J; junction bases left unmatched: 3.

This chain uses TRBV2 with TRBJ2-2; 7 bases are shared with TRBD2. The CDR3 spans 21 residues. In germline, CDR1 is SNHLY, CDR2 FYNNEI. With 3 bases clipped from V and 1 base from J, the junction kept 20 bases outside the gene matches. CDR3 nucleotide sequence: TGTGCCAGCAGTGATCCACTAGCGCCGGGAGGTTTAGTACAGAACACCGGGGAGCTGTTTTTT. This translates into CASSDPLAPGGLVQNTGELFF.

This clonotype has a count of ten or more. This rearrangement joins TRBV6-1 to TRBJ2-7, with 8 bases matching TRBD2. V shed 8 bases, J shed 2 bases, and the junction held 5 bases outside the gene matches. The CDR3 extends over 13 amino acids. In germline, CDR1 is MNHNS, CDR2 SASEGT. The CDR3, as DNA: TGTGCCAGCGGATCGGGACTAGCCTACGAGCAGTACTTC. Translating it yields CASGSGLAYEQYF.

The chain couples TRBV25-1 to TRBJ2-7, with D unclear. The germline CDR1 and CDR2 sequences are MGHDK and SYGVNS. V was cut by 4 bases and J by 5 bases, with 9 bases left in between. The CDR3 has 12 residues. This CDR3 is CASSVVVDEQYF. For the CDR3, the DNA is TGTGCCAGCAGTGTTGTCGTTGACGAGCAGTACTTC.

This clonotype was counted at least ten times. The chain joins TRBV7-8 to TRBJ1-5, with D tentatively TRBD1 (6 bases). This CDR3 region has 15 residues. With 2 bases removed from V and 6 bases from J, the gap between germline ends came to 14 bases. Germline V gives CDR1 SGHVS, CDR2 FQNEAQ. The CDR3 sequence is CASSLYRDGSQPQHF. The CDR3 nucleotides are TGTGCCAGCAGCTTATACAGGGACGGGAGTCAGCCCCAGCATTTT.

This clonotype was picked up many times. The V and J genes are TRBV28 and TRBJ2-5; the D gene is possibly TRBD2 (6 bases). In germline, CDR1 is MDHEN, CDR2 SYDVKM. V lost 1 base and J lost 2, with 11 bases in between. This CDR3 is built from 15 residues. Here the CDR3 reads CASSLSLALQETQYF. As DNA, the CDR3 is TGTGCCAGCAGTTTATCACTAGCTCTTCAAGAGACCCAGTACTTC.

The chain couples TRBV20-1 to TRBJ1-4; D might be TRBD1 (6 bases). Per the germline V gene, CDR1 is DFQATT and CDR2 is SNEGSKA (reference sequence). The CDR3 extends over 15 amino acids. The V and J ends lost 0 bases and 6 bases respectively, with 14 bases between them. In nucleotides, the CDR3 is TGCAGTGCTAGAGACTTGACACAGGGACATGAAAAACTGTTTTTT. As protein: CSARDLTQGHEKLFF.

In its sample, this clonotype was seen many times. The V call is TRBV6-5, the J call TRBJ1-1; D ambiguous. With 0 bases removed from V and 5 bases from J, the gap between germline ends came to 10 bases. Germline-derived CDR1 and CDR2 are MNHEY and SVGAGI. The CDR3 is 14 residues long. The CDR3 bases are TGTGCCAGCAGTTACTCCGGGAGACGAACTGAAGCTTTCTTT. Protein sequence: CASSYSGRRTEAFF.

V usage is TRBV6-1 and J usage is TRBJ2-2; either TRBD1 or TRBD2 may supply D (5 bases each). The CDR3 runs to 16 residues. Germline-derived CDR1 and CDR2 are MNHNS and SASEGT. The ends were cut back, 3 bases at V and 5 bases at J, with 16 bases in the middle. This CDR3 is CASSDPRGAGTGELFF. As DNA, the CDR3 is TGTGCCAGCAGTGACCCCCGAGGGGCCGGAACCGGGGAGCTGTTTTTT.

The CDR3, as DNA: TGTGCCAGCAGTTCTGGGACTAGCGGGAGAACCGGGGAGCTGTTTTTT. Protein: CASSSGTSGRTGELFF. The rearrangement uses TRBV27 and TRBJ2-2; 14 nucleotides match TRBD2. CDR1 is MNHEY and CDR2 is SMNVEV in the germline V gene (reference sequence). V lost 4 bases to trimming and J lost 5 bases; unmatched junction nucleotides: 3. This CDR3 is built from 16 residues.

The V gene is TRBV7-2, the J gene TRBJ2-1, with 7 positions matching TRBD1. CDR1 is SGHTA, CDR2 FQGNSA, per germline. The V segment lost 7 bases and the J segment 6 bases; nucleotides outside the gene matches: 9. The CDR3 loop spans 14 amino acids. The CDR3, as DNA: TGTGCCAGCAAGCAGACTACAGGGGTCAATGAGCAGTTCTTC. Amino acids: CASKQTTGVNEQFF.

The V and J genes are TRBV19 and TRBJ1-5, with a weak D call TRBD1 (5 bases). The CDR3 is made up of 17 amino acids. CDR1 LNHDA and CDR2 SQIVND come from the germline V gene (reference sequence). V was trimmed by 3 bases and J by 3 bases, leaving 18 bases between them. CDR3 DNA sequence: TGTGCCAGTAGTATGGGGCCAGGGTCATCTTACAATCAGCCCCAGCATTTT. Its protein is CASSMGPGSSYNQPQHF.

This clonotype was seen more than once but under ten times. The V gene is TRBV9, the J gene TRBJ2-7; TRBD1 aligns across 8 bases. With 6 bases clipped from V and 7 bases from J, the junction kept 12 bases outside the gene matches. The V gene's germline CDR1 is SGDLS and CDR2 YYNGEE. The CDR3 is 14 residues long. CDR3 loop: CASNPGGTGREQYF. The CDR3 region has the DNA TGTGCCAGCAACCCGGGCGGGACAGGACGGGAGCAGTACTTC. Combining the CDR3 with reference TRBV9 and TRBJ2-7 gives the whole variable domain DSGVTQTPKHLITATGQRVTLRCSPRSGDLSVYWYQQSLDQGLQFLIQYYNGEERAKGNILERFSAQQFPDLHSELNLSSLELGDSALYFCASNPGGTGREQYFGPGTRLTVT.

The chain combines TRBV10-3 with TRBJ1-5; D remains unclear. The CDR3 is 13 residues long. Trimming shortened V by 6 bases and J by 4 bases, and 10 bases separated the two germline ends. The germline V gene encodes CDR1 ENHRY and CDR2 SYGVKD. CDR3 protein: CAISWADNQPQHF. The CDR3 region has the DNA TGTGCCATCAGCTGGGCAGATAATCAGCCCCAGCATTTT.

This clonotype was seen a few times. The gene calls are TRBV6-2 or TRBV6-3 and TRBJ1-5, with a weak D call TRBD1 (6 bases). CDR1 is MNHEY and CDR2 is SVGEGT in the germline V gene. The CDR3 sequence is 14 residues long. V was pared by 2 bases and J by 4 bases, with 9 bases between. The CDR3 DNA is TGTGCCAGCAGTTACCGCCAGGGGAATCAGCCCCAGCATTTT. Its translation: CASSYRQGNQPQHF.